Presented here are 11 T cell receptor beta chains from one specimen sequenced in a study of blood T cell repertoires in COVID-19. Sequenced by immunoSEQ multiplex PCR; TCRdb stores in-frame clones only, minus some. The table shows around 56,000 clones, with about 90% occurring only once. Sequenced material: peripheral blood. The origin of the receptors is a woman in her sixties or seventies with active or convalescent COVID-19.

CDR3 in DNA: TGTGCCATCACCACCTACTACGGACAGACCACTAACTATGGCTACACCTTC. The encoded protein is CAITTYYGQTTNYGYTF. The chain is built from TRBV10-3 and TRBJ1-2; D possibly corresponds to TRBD1 (6 bases). The CDR3 is 17 amino acids. Germline V gene lookup returns CDR1 ENHRY and CDR2 SYGVKD. V shed 7 bases and J shed 0 bases, with 21 bases lying between them.

This chain links TRBV5-5 with TRBJ1-4, with a tentative D call TRBD1 (6 bases). Trimming pared 1 base from V and 5 bases from J, leaving 9 bases between. CDR1 SGHKS and CDR2 YYEKEE come from the germline V gene (reference sequence). CDR3 length: 14 residues. The CDR3 sequence: CASSLQGTNEKLFF. DNA of the CDR3: TGTGCCAGCAGCTTGCAGGGGACGAATGAAAAACTGTTTTTT.

V and J are TRBV7-3 and TRBJ2-3; TRBD1 agrees at 10 bases. Germline assignment: CDR1 SGHTA and CDR2 FQGTGA. The V gene end was trimmed by 4 bases and the J gene end by 5 bases; junction bases not matched to a gene: 9. CDR3 length: 16 residues. CDR3 sequence: CASSSGTGVIQDTQYF. In nucleotides, the CDR3 is TGTGCCAGCAGCTCCGGGACAGGGGTTATCCAAGATACGCAGTATTTT.

This sequence joins TRBV27 and TRBJ2-6; D not certain. Between the trimmed V and J ends, which lost 1 base and 0 bases, there was a span of 7 bases. The CDR3 length is 16 residues. CDR1 is MNHEY and CDR2 is SMNVEV in the germline V gene (reference sequence). The CDR3: CASSLYLSSGANVLTF. CDR3 bases: TGTGCCAGCAGTTTATACTTGAGCTCTGGGGCCAACGTCCTGACTTTC.

The V call is TRBV28, the J call TRBJ1-2; D ambiguous. Trimming pared 6 bases from V and 5 bases from J, leaving 10 bases between. The CDR3 sequence is 12 residues long. CDR1 and CDR2 from the germline V gene are MDHEN and SYDVKM. The CDR3 DNA reads TGTGCCAGCAGAGCGCAATCATATGGCTACACCTTC. Amino acids: CASRAQSYGYTF.

The CDR3 region is CASSEQRGGNSPLHF. CDR3 DNA: TGTGCCAGCAGTGAACAAAGGGGTGGTAATTCACCCCTCCACTTT. This chain joins TRBV6-4 and TRBJ1-6; D is perhaps TRBD1 (5 bases). The germline V and J ends were trimmed by 3 bases and 6 bases, with 12 bases remaining between them. CDR3 size: 15 residues. From germline, CDR1 is MRHNA and CDR2 SNTAGT.

The chain employs TRBV7-2 and TRBJ2-7; D remains unclear. The germline gives CDR1 SGHTA, CDR2 FQGNSA. The CDR3 is 14 amino acids. Trimming stripped 0 bases from V and 6 bases from J, with 12 bases between. This chain's CDR3 is CASSLALKIVEQYF. The DNA of the CDR3 is TGTGCCAGCAGCTTAGCGCTTAAGATAGTCGAGCAGTACTTC.

The chain carries TRBV6-5 and TRBJ2-7; D perhaps matches TRBD2 (5 bases). Per the germline V gene, CDR1 is MNHEY and CDR2 is SVGAGI. The length of the CDR3 is 12 residues. Deletions cut 5 bases from V and 4 bases from J, with 9 bases between. The CDR3 nucleotides are TGTGCCAGCAGTCGGGATGGTTACGAGCAGTACTTC. Translating it yields CASSRDGYEQYF.

The J gene is TRBJ2-7, the V gene TRBV24-1; TRBD1 matches at 8 bases. V shed 3 bases, J shed 6 bases, and the junction held 6 bases outside the gene matches. Germline assignment: CDR1 KGHDR and CDR2 SFDVKD. The CDR3 contains 14 residues. CDR3 nucleotides: TGTGCCACCAGTGATCCCGGGACAGGTAGCGAGCAGTACTTC. Residues: CATSDPGTGSEQYF.

The chain has TRBV9 and TRBJ2-2; TRBD2 is a possible D gene (7 bases). The CDR3 covers 15 residues. The germline V gene has CDR1 SGDLS and CDR2 YYNGEE. V lost 4 bases to trimming and J lost 5 bases, with 15 bases between them. The CDR3 bases are TGTGCCAGCAGCCCCAGGGGACTAAAAACCGGGGAGCTGTTTTTT. This encodes CASSPRGLKTGELFF.

The chain combines TRBV6-5 with TRBJ1-1, with D uncertain. The CDR3 length is 15 residues. Germline values: CDR1 MNHEY, CDR2 SVGAGI. Trimming stripped 2 bases from V and 3 bases from J, with 13 bases between. CDR3: CASSYGRQMDTEAFF. For the CDR3, the DNA is TGTGCCAGCAGTTACGGTCGACAAATGGACACTGAAGCTTTCTTT.